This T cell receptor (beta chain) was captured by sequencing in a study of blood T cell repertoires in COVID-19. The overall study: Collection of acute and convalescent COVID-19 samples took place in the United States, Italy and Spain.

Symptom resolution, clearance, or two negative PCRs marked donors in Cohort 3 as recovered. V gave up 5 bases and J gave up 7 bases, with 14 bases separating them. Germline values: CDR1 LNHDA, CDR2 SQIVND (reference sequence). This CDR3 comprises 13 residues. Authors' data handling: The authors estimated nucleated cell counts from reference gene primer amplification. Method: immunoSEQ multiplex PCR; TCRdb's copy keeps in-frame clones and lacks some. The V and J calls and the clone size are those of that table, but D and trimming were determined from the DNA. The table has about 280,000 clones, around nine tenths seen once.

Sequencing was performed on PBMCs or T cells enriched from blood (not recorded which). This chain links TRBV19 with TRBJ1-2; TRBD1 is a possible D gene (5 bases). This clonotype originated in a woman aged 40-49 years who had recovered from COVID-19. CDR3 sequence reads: CASSLPPGLGYTF. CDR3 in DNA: TGTGCCAGTAGTCTTCCTCCAGGGCTTGGCTACACCTTC.